These T cell receptor beta chains were read from a single sample in a study of control samples from healthy donors and cancer patients. Generated by immunoSEQ multiplex PCR, the TCRdb table keeps only in-frame clones and is missing some. The sample records fewer than 200,000 clones, around 93% being singletons. Sequences were obtained from blood. These receptors came from a man between 18 and 35 years old in good health. Both conserved end residues are part of each CDR3. D genes are given only for firm matches. Size is omitted from some rows. Given values are once, few, many or a class for expanded clones.

V gene	J gene	clone size	D gene	CDR3 DNA	CDR3 protein
TRBV4-1	TRBJ2-7	NA	NA	TGCGCCAGCAGCCAGGTCGGGGGCCTAGACTACGAGCAGTACTTC	CASSQVGGLDYEQYF
TRBV3-1/TRBV3-2	TRBJ2-1	NA	NA	TGTGCCAGCAGCCGTACCGGGGCCTTGAGGAATGAGCAGTTCTTC	CASSRTGALRNEQFF
TRBV5-4	TRBJ1-1	NA	NA	TGTGCCAGCAGCTTGGCGGGAAACACTGAAGCTTTCTTT	CASSLAGNTEAFF
TRBV5-1	TRBJ2-7	NA	TRBD2	TGCGCCAGCAGCTTTAGCGGGTCCTACGAGCAGTACTTC	CASSFSGSYEQYF
TRBV13	TRBJ1-1	NA	NA	TGTGCCAGCAGCCCTAGTCGGGGGGCTGAAGCTTTCTTT	CASSPSRGAEAFF
TRBV30	TRBJ2-1	NA	TRBD2	TGTGCCTGGGACTTCGGCGGGGGGAACAATGAGCAGTTCTTC	CAWDFGGGNNEQFF
TRBV7-8	TRBJ1-3	few	TRBD1	TGTGCCAGCAGCTTAACTGGACAGGGGAGAGGAAACACCATATATTTT	CASSLTGQGRGNTIYF
TRBV7-9	TRBJ1-1	NA	NA	TGTGCCAGCAGCTCGACAGAGAATGAAGCTTTCTTT	CASSSTENEAFF
TRBV19	TRBJ1-5	NA	TRBD1	TGTGCCAGTGAAGATGGGACAGGAGGGGGCAATCAGCCCCAGCATTTT	CASEDGTGGGNQPQHF
TRBV28	TRBJ1-3	once	NA	TGTGCCAGCAGTTTAAACAGGGATGGAAACACCATATATTTT	CASSLNRDGNTIYF
TRBV12-5	TRBJ2-2	NA	TRBD2	TGTGCTAGTGTAGCGGGGGCCAGTACGAACACCGGGGAGCTGTTTTTT	CASVAGASTNTGELFF
TRBV30	TRBJ2-5	NA	NA	TGTGCCTCCTGGACTAAGTTGGAGACCCAGTACTTC	CASWTKLETQYF
TRBV12-3/TRBV12-4	TRBJ2-6	NA	NA	TGTGCCAGTAGCTCTGGGGCCAACGTCCTGACTTTC	CASSSGANVLTF
TRBV10-3	TRBJ2-2	NA	NA	TGTGCCATCACGGGGAACACCGGGGAGCTGTTTTTT	CAITGNTGELFF
TRBV29-1	TRBJ2-7	NA	NA	TGCAGCGTTGTAGGGGCCACGGGCGAGCAGTACTTC	CSVVGATGEQYF
TRBV18	TRBJ2-7	NA	NA	TGTGCCAGCTCACCCGCCGCGAGCCACGAGCAGTACTTC	CASSPAASHEQYF
TRBV4-1	TRBJ1-6	NA	NA	TGCGCCAGCAGCCAATTCCAAGGGGGGGGAAATTCACCCCTCCACTTT	CASSQFQGGGNSPLHF
TRBV3-1/TRBV3-2	TRBJ2-2	few	TRBD2	TGTGCCGCGAGCGGGGACTACACCGGGGAGCTGTTTTTT	CAASGDYTGELFF